This T cell receptor (beta chain) was documented in a study of control samples from healthy donors and cancer patients. Clones were sequenced by immunoSEQ multiplex PCR, and TCRdb holds only the in-frame ones, with some missing. Altogether some 120,000 clones are present, about 93% being singletons, with the ten largest covering 1.5% to 2%. CDR1 SGHDT and CDR2 YYEEEE come from the germline V gene. The V end lost 4 bases, the J end lost 3 bases, and 16 bases lay between the germline ends. The CDR3 is 15 residues long. The receptor comes from a man aged 50-60 years with head and neck cancer. The rearrangement joins TRBV5-6 to TRBJ2-5, with D possibly being TRBD1 (6 bases). Sequences were obtained from PBMCs. CDR3 residues: CASSRARQGKETQYF. Written as DNA, the CDR3 is TGTGCCAGCAGCCGGGCGAGGCAGGGGAAAGAGACCCAGTACTTC.